These 8 T cell receptor beta chains share one sample of origin, sequenced in a study of T-cell reconstitution after alpha-beta-depleted transplantation in children. Unique molecular identifiers were incorporated during preparation of the TCRbeta library. TCRdb re-called the PCR reads through MiXCR, storing one row per CDR3 protein. The sample lists over 150,000 distinct CDR3 sequences, 5.5% to 7% occurring once. The sequences come from PBMCs, collected before TCRalphabeta/CD19-depleted stem cell transplant. The receptors were sampled from a boy between 2 and 10 years old with acute lymphoblastic leukemia, due to receive a stem cell transplant.

This clonotype was found once. This chain uses TRBV7-9 with TRBJ2-4; 7 bases are shared with TRBD1. Germline V gene lookup returns CDR1 SEHNR and CDR2 FQNEAQ (reference sequence). V dropped 5 bases and J dropped 0; count of bases not matched to a gene: 7. The CDR3 totals 16 residues. Here the CDR3 reads CASSPRQGPAKNIQYF. DNA of the CDR3: TGTGCCAGCAGCCCGCGACAGGGTCCAGCCAAAAACATTCAGTACTTC. Supplemented by reference TRBV7-9 and TRBJ2-4, the full variable domain reads DTGVSQNPRHKITKRGQNVTFRCDPISEHNRLYWYRQTLGQGPEFLTYFQNEAQLEKSRLLSDRFSAERPKGSFSTLEIQRTEQGDSAMYLCASSPRQGPAKNIQYFGAGTRLSVL.

This clonotype was observed many times. The chain recombines TRBV7-9 with TRBJ1-2; a weak D match, TRBD1 (5 bases). The CDR3 totals 13 residues. The V gene lost 5 bases and the J gene lost 3 bases, with 10 bases spanning the gap. Germline lookup yields CDR1 SEHNR and CDR2 FQNEAQ (reference sequence). The CDR3 sequence: CASSQGGDYGYTF. For the CDR3, the DNA is TGTGCCAGCAGCCAGGGAGGGGACTATGGCTACACCTTC.

Many counts were recorded for this clonotype. The chain has TRBV7-9 and TRBJ2-7; the D is unclear. Germline CDR1 SEHNR, CDR2 FQNEAQ (reference sequence). V dropped 2 bases and J dropped 3 bases, with 5 bases sitting between them. This CDR3 is built from 12 residues. The CDR3 sequence: CASSLRDYEQYF. The DNA for the CDR3 is TGTGCCAGCAGCTTAAGGGACTACGAGCAGTACTTC.

As for this clonotype: A much more abundant neighbour one base away suggests this may be a read error. The chain employs TRBV25-1 and TRBJ2-7; D remains unclear. This CDR3 has 13 residues. Germline lookup yields CDR1 MGHDK and CDR2 SYGVNS. The chain's CDR3 is CATSDVSSYEQYF. The CDR3 nucleotides are TGTGCCACCAGTGATGTCAGTTCCTACGAGCAGTACTTC.

Ten or more counts support this clonotype. The J gene is TRBJ2-3, the V gene TRBV28; 10 bases line up with TRBD2. The length of the CDR3 is 17 residues. Germline-derived CDR1 and CDR2 are MDHEN and SYDVKM. The junction had 10 bases not matched to a gene; V was cut back by 5 bases and J by 2 bases. The chain's CDR3 is CASSGSSGSLITDTQYF. In DNA form, the CDR3 reads TGTGCCAGCAGTGGATCTAGCGGGAGCTTAATCACAGATACGCAGTATTTT.

The CDR3 DNA is TGTGCCAGCAGCTCCCTTGGAGGGAGCCCCAATGAGCAGTTCTTC. Its translation: CASSSLGGSPNEQFF. The chain uses TRBV11-2 and TRBJ2-1, with D possibly matching TRBD2 (6 bases). CDR1 is SGHAT, CDR2 FQNNGV, per germline. V was clipped by 4 bases and J by 6 bases, with 16 bases between them. This CDR3 contains 15 residues.

This clonotype came up a few times. The V gene is TRBV3-1, the J gene TRBJ2-7; D remains ambiguous. The CDR3 is 12 amino acids. Trimming stripped 3 bases from V and 6 bases from J, with 9 bases between. The germline CDR1 and CDR2 sequences are LGHDT and YNNKEL (reference sequence). CDR3 DNA: TGTGCCAGCAGCCACGTAGAGAGCGAGCAGTACTTC. Translating it yields CASSHVESEQYF.

This clonotype was seen ten or more times. The chain has TRBV28 and TRBJ2-3, with D perhaps TRBD1 (5 bases). With 1 base removed from V and 2 bases from J, the gap between germline ends came to 7 bases. CDR1 MDHEN and CDR2 SYDVKM come from the germline V gene. The CDR3 loop spans 14 amino acids. This CDR3 reads CASSLLQVTDTQYF. The CDR3 region has the DNA TGTGCCAGCAGTTTATTACAGGTCACAGATACGCAGTATTTT.